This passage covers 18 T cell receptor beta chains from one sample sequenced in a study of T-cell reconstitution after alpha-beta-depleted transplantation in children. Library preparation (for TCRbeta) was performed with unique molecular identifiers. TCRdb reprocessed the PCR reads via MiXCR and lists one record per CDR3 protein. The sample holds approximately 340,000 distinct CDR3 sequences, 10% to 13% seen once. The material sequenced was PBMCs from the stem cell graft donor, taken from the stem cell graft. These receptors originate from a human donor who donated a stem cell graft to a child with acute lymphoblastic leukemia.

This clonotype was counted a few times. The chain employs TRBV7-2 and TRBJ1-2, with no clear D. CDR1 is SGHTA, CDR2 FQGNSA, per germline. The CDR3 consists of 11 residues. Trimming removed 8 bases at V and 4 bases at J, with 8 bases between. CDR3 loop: CASRQVYGYTF. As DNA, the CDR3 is TGTGCCAGCCGTCAGGTCTATGGCTACACCTTC.

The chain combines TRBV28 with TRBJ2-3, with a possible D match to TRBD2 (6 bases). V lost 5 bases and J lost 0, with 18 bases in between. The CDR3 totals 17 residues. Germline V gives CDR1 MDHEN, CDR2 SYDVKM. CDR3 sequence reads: CASSPRRLSGSTDTQYF. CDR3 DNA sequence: TGTGCCAGCAGTCCTCGACGGCTTAGCGGTAGCACAGATACGCAGTATTTT.

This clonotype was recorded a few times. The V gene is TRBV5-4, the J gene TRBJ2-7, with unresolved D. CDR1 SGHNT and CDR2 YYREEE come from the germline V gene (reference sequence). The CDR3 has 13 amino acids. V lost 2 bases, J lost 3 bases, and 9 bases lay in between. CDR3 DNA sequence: TGTGCCAGCAGCTTTGGGCCATTCTACGAGCAGTACTTC. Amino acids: CASSFGPFYEQYF.

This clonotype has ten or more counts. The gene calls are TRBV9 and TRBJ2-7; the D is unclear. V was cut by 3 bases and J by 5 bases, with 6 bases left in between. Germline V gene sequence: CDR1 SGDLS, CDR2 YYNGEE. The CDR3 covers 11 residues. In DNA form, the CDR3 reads TGTGCCAGCAGCGGGGCAAACGAGCAGTACTTC. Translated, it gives CASSGANEQYF. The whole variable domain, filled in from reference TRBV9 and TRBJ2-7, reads DSGVTQTPKHLITATGQRVTLRCSPRSGDLSVYWYQQSLDQGLQFLIQYYNGEERAKGNILERFSAQQFPDLHSELNLSSLELGDSALYFCASSGANEQYFGPGTRLTVT.

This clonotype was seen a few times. CDR3: CASSFRLAGVGETQYF. In DNA, the CDR3 is TGTGCCAGCAGCTTCAGGCTAGCGGGAGTTGGAGAGACCCAGTACTTC. This chain connects TRBV5-5 to TRBJ2-5, with 10 bases fitting TRBD2. V shed 2 bases and J 4 bases; nucleotides not matched to a gene: 8. Germline assignment: CDR1 SGHKS and CDR2 YYEKEE (reference sequence). The CDR3 consists of 16 residues.

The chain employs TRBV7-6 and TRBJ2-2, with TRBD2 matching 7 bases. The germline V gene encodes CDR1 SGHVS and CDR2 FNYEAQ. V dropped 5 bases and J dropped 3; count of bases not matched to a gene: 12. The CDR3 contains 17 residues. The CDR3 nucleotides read TGTGCCAGCAGCGTAGTGGAACTAGCGACATACACCGGGGAGCTGTTTTTT. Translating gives CASSVVELATYTGELFF.

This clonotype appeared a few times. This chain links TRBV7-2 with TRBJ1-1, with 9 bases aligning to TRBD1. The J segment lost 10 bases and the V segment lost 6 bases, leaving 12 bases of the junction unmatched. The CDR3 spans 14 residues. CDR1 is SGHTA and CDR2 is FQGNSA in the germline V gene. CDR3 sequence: CASRTGTGSLRAFF. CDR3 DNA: TGTGCCAGCAGAACCGGGACAGGGAGTCTACGAGCTTTCTTT. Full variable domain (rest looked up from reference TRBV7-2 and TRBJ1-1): GAGVSQSPSNKVTEKGKDVELRCDPISGHTALYWYRQSLGQGLEFLIYFQGNSAPDKSGLPSDRFSAERTGGSVSTLTIQRTQQEDSAVYLCASRTGTGSLRAFFGQGTRLTVV.

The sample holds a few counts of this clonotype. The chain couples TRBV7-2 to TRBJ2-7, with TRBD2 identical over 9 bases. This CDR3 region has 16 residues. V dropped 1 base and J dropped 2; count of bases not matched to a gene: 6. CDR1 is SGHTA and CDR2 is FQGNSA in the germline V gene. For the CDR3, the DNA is TGTGCCAGCAGCTTAGGGGTTAGCGGGAGCCCCTACGAGCAGTACTTC. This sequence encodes CASSLGVSGSPYEQYF.

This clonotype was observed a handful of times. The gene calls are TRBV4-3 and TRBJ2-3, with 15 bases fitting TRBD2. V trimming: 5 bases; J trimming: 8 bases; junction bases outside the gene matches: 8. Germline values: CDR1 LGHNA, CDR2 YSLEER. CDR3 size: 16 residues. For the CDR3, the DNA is TGCGCCAGCAGCATGGGACTAGCGGGAGGTACTGGTACGCAGTATTTT. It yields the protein CASSMGLAGGTGTQYF.

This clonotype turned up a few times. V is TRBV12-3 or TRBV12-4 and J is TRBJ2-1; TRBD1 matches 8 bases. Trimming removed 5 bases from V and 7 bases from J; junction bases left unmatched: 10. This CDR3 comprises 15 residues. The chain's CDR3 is CASSPQGAVRNEQFF. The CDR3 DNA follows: TGTGCCAGCAGTCCCCAGGGGGCGGTTAGAAATGAGCAGTTCTTC.

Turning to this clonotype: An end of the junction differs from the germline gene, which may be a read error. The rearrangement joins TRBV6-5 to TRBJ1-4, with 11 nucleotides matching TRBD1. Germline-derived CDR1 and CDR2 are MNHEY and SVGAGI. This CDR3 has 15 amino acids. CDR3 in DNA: TGTGCCACCAGTTACTCCCGGACAGGGGGCGAAAAACTGTTTTTT. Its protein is CATSYSRTGGEKLFF.

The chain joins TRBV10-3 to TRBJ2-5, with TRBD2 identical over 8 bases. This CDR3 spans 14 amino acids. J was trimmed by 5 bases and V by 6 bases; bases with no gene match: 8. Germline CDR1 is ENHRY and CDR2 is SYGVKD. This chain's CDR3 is CAISLREGAETQYF. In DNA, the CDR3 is TGTGCCATCAGCCTCCGGGAGGGAGCGGAGACCCAGTACTTC.

The CDR3 sequence is CASSLSLRQRQKTQYF. CDR3 DNA sequence: TGCGCCAGCAGCTTGAGCTTGCGACAACGACAAAAGACCCAGTACTTC. The chain uses TRBV5-1 and TRBJ2-5; D gene unclear. The CDR3 is made up of 16 amino acids. V lost 1 base and J lost 6, with 19 bases in between. Germline-derived CDR1 and CDR2 are SGHRS and YFSETQ. Full variable domain (rest looked up from reference TRBV5-1 and TRBJ2-5): KAGVTQTPRYLIKTRGQQVTLSCSPISGHRSVSWYQQTPGQGLQFLFEYFSETQRNKGNFPGRFSGRQFSNSRSEMNVSTLELGDSALYLCASSLSLRQRQKTQYFGPGTRLLVL.

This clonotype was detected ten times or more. The CDR3 region has the DNA TGTGCCAGCAGCTCTGGCCGGGCCTCTCCCTACGAGCAGTACTTC. Its translation is CASSSGRASPYEQYF. J is TRBJ2-7 and V is TRBV7-9; no clear D gene. This CDR3 has 15 residues. V shed 4 bases and J shed 2 bases, with 15 bases lying between them. Germline CDR1 reads SEHNR; CDR2 reads FQNEAQ (reference sequence).

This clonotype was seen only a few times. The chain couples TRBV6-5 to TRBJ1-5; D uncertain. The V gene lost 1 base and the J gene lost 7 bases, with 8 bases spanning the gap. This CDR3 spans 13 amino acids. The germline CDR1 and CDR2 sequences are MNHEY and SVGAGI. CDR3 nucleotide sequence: TGTGCCAGCAGTTACTTTGCGGGACAGCCCCAGCATTTT. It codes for CASSYFAGQPQHF.

The CDR3 protein is CAITGQDGGEQFF. CDR3 nucleotides: TGTGCCATCACTGGACAGGATGGAGGTGAGCAGTTCTTC. The rearrangement links TRBV10-3 to TRBJ2-1, with 7 bases fitting TRBD1. The CDR3 is 13 amino acids. The trim removed 7 bases at V and 9 bases at J, leaving 9 bases unmatched. In germline, CDR1 is ENHRY, CDR2 SYGVKD.

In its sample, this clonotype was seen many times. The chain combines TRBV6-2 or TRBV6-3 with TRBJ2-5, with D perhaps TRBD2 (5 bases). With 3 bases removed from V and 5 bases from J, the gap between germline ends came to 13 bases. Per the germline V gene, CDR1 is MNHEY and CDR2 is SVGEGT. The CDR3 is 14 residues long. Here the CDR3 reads CASSYLRGSETQYF. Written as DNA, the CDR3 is TGTGCCAGCAGTTATCTGCGCGGGTCGGAGACCCAGTACTTC.

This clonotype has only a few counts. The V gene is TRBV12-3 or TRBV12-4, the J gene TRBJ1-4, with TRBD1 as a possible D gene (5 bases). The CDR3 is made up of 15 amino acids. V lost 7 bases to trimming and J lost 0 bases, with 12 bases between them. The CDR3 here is CASNRGHPTNEKLFF. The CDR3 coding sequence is TGTGCCAGCAATCGCGGACACCCAACTAATGAAAAACTGTTTTTT.